Listed here are 10 T cell receptor beta chains from one sample, sequenced in a study of blood T cells in healthy people across ages. A second PCR of 7 to 11 cycles used a sample-barcoded 5' primer and a J-beta primer mix. TCRdb re-derived calls from the 5' RACE reads in MiXCR, one entry per CDR3 protein. The sample yields 700,000 to 850,000 distinct CDR3 sequences, 30% to 45% seen once. The specimen sequenced was blood. Receptor source: a man younger than 35 in good health.

The chain couples TRBV7-2 to TRBJ1-1, with D possibly being TRBD1 (5 bases). This CDR3 has 15 amino acids. CDR1 SGHTA and CDR2 FQGNSA come from the germline V gene. Trimming pared 3 bases from V and 6 bases from J, leaving 17 bases between. The CDR3: CASSFYSGSPPEAFF. The CDR3 DNA follows: TGTGCCAGCAGCTTTTATTCAGGGTCTCCCCCTGAAGCTTTCTTT.

The genes are TRBV12-3 or TRBV12-4 and TRBJ1-5; D unclear. CDR3 length: 15 amino acids. V dropped 7 bases and J dropped 0 bases, with 13 bases sitting between them. CDR3 coding DNA: TGTGCCAGCAAGGCGGAAATATATAGCAATCAGCCCCAGCATTTT. It is translated as CASKAEIYSNQPQHF.

This clonotype has at least ten counts. The V gene is TRBV7-9, the J gene TRBJ2-1; D call uncertain. Trimming took 1 base from V and 4 from J, leaving 11 bases between them. This CDR3 is 15 amino acids long. Germline loops: CDR1 SEHNR, CDR2 FQNEAQ (reference sequence). CDR3 sequence: CASSLVSLVYNEQFF. Written as DNA, the CDR3 is TGTGCCAGCAGCTTAGTTTCCCTGGTATACAATGAGCAGTTCTTC.

The chain employs TRBV29-1 and TRBJ1-2; 8 bases agree with TRBD1. The CDR3 covers 11 residues. Germline loops: CDR1 SQVTM, CDR2 ANQGSEA. CDR3 residues: CSYRGNYGYTF. The CDR3 nucleotides read TGCAGTTACAGGGGGAACTATGGCTACACCTTC.

The gene calls are TRBV29-1 and TRBJ1-1; TRBD1 is a possible D gene (5 bases). Looked up from germline, CDR1 is SQVTM and CDR2 is ANQGSEA. This CDR3 is 15 amino acids long. The ends were cut back, 7 bases at V and 4 bases at J, with 22 bases in the middle. CDR3 coding DNA: TGCAGCGGCCTTGATCGTGGGGGTACGCGCACTGAAGCTTTCTTT. This codes for CSGLDRGGTRTEAFF. Looking up the rest from reference TRBV29-1 and TRBJ1-1 gives the full variable domain: SAVISQKPSRDICQRGTSLTIQCQVDSQVTMMFWYRQQPGQSLTLIATANQGSEATYESGFVIDKFPISRPNLTFSTLTVSNMSPEDSSIYLCSGLDRGGTRTEAFFGQGTRLTVV.

This clonotype was observed a handful of times. The V and J genes are TRBV14 and TRBJ2-6; D is ambiguous. CDR3 size: 18 residues. V was pared by 0 bases and J by 0 bases, with 12 bases between. From germline, CDR1 is SGHDN and CDR2 FVKESK. The CDR3 loop reads CASSQEAFRASGANVLTF. Here the CDR3 DNA reads TGTGCCAGCAGCCAAGAAGCCTTCCGGGCCTCTGGGGCCAACGTCCTGACTTTC.

CDR3 in DNA: TGCGCCAGCAGCCAAGATTTTAGAATTCGCCCCTATAATTCACCCCTCCACTTT. Its protein is CASSQDFRIRPYNSPLHF. The chain employs TRBV4-3 and TRBJ1-6, with D hard to call. This CDR3 comprises 18 residues. Germline V gives CDR1 LGHNA, CDR2 YSLEER. V was clipped by 0 bases and J by 2 bases, with 14 bases between them.

The chain employs TRBV20-1 and TRBJ2-7, with 7 nucleotides matching TRBD1. The CDR3 is 11 amino acids. CDR1 is DFQATT, CDR2 SNEGSKA, per germline (reference sequence). The CDR3 spells CRATTGIEQYF. In nucleotides, the CDR3 is TGCAGGGCCACGACAGGGATCGAGCAGTACTTC.

The chain carries TRBV4-3 and TRBJ2-4; D gene ambiguous. With the DNA end fitting TRBJ2-7 better, the J assignment may be wrong. This CDR3 is 17 amino acids long. In germline, CDR1 is LGHNA, CDR2 YSLEER. The CDR3 region has the DNA TGCGCCAGCAGCCAAGATAATTATTGGTCCGCCAACTACGAGCAGTACTTC. It translates to CASSQDNYWSANYEQYF.

V and J are TRBV12-5 and TRBJ1-1; TRBD1 aligns across 8 bases. Per the germline V gene, CDR1 is LGHNT and CDR2 is FRNRAP. The CDR3 runs 13 residues. The ends lost 2 bases at V and 10 bases at J; junction bases unmatched: 6. The CDR3 loop reads CASGLLRTGIAFF. For the CDR3, the DNA is TGTGCTAGTGGTTTGCTCCGGACAGGGATAGCTTTCTTT.